This entry lists 24 T cell receptor beta chains sequenced from one sample in a study of T cells in Graves' hyperthyroidism and ophthalmopathy. Amplification yielded TCR beta CDR3 regions, with RNA transcripts as the source. TCR CDR3 underwent first-round RT-PCR with the HTBI primer set. TCRdb re-called the multiplex PCR reads with MiXCR, one entry per CDR3 protein. The repertoire holds 96,000 or so distinct CDR3 sequences, with around 50% as singletons. The sequenced material came from blood. The receptors were sampled from a woman aged 40 to 50 with Graves' hyperthyroidism.

Turning to this clonotype: The CDR3 does not close with the conserved phenylalanine or tryptophan, likely indicating a read error. The DNA is left out, because the CDR3 cannot be placed on it with certainty; the CDR3 is given as TCRdb lists it. The rearrangement links TRBV2 to TRBJ1-3. Germline V gives CDR1 SNHLY, CDR2 FYNNEI. The CDR3 extends over 9 residues, inclusive of both ends. The CDR3 spells CGSRKMDDT.

This clonotype was found many times. V is TRBV6-5 and J is TRBJ1-1; D uncertain. Trimming shortened V by 0 bases and J by 4 bases, and 9 bases separated the two germline ends. The CDR3 runs to 14 residues. Germline V CDR1 and CDR2: MNHEY, SVGAGI. The CDR3 DNA reads TGTGCCAGCAGTTACTCGGGGAGAAGCACTGAAGCTTTCTTT. Its protein is CASSYSGRSTEAFF.

Points on this clonotype: A much larger clone differs from this one at a single base, so this may be a read error. The V and J genes are TRBV9 and TRBJ1-2; 7 bases line up with TRBD1. Per germline, CDR1 SGDLS and CDR2 YYNGEE. The CDR3 runs to 13 residues. The chain's CDR3 is CASSRDSNYGHTF. The DNA of the CDR3 is TGTGCCAGCAGTCGGGACAGCAACTATGGCCACACCTTC.

This clonotype was observed a handful of times. This chain joins TRBV7-2 and TRBJ2-4, with no clear D. The CDR3 is 12 residues long. V shed 1 base and J shed 6 bases, with 4 bases lying between them. Germline CDR1 SGHTA, CDR2 FQGNSA. The CDR3 coding sequence is TGTGCCAGCAGCTTAGGGTTAAACATTCAGTACTTC. The encoded protein is CASSLGLNIQYF.

The rearrangement links TRBV24-1 to TRBJ1-2; 7 nucleotides agree with TRBD1. Germline assignment: CDR1 KGHDR and CDR2 SFDVKD. This CDR3 is built from 13 residues. V gave up 7 bases and J gave up 4 bases; unmatched junction bases: 5. The CDR3 coding sequence is TGTGCCACCAGAACAGGGGCGCCCTATGGCTACACCTTC. Translated: CATRTGAPYGYTF.

On this clonotype: Since a much larger clone is just one base distant, this may be a read error. The V and J genes are TRBV24-1 and TRBJ2-2; TRBD2 aligns across 14 bases. CDR1 is KGHDR, CDR2 SFDVKD, per germline. V lost 3 bases, J lost 10 bases, and 12 bases stayed unmatched. The CDR3 is 18 residues long. CDR3 coding DNA: TGTGCCACCAGTGATCCCGGACTAGCGGGGGGCCTAGACGAGGAGCTGTTTTTT. Its protein is CATSDPGLAGGLDEELFF.

As for this clonotype: Here the CDR3 omits its conserved ending phenylalanine or tryptophan, so a read error is the likely source. The chain links TRBV5-1 to TRBJ1-3, with a possible D match to TRBD1 (5 bases). Germline V CDR1 and CDR2: SGHRS, YFSETQ. The CDR3 loop spans 15 amino acids. V lost 1 base and J 8 bases, leaving 16 bases between the germline ends. The CDR3 region is CASSLWGGRGYTIYL. CDR3 bases: TGCGCCAGCAGCTTGTGGGGGGGGAGAGGCTACACCATATATTTG.

This chain links TRBV14 with TRBJ1-2, with TRBD1 as a possible D gene (5 bases). The CDR3 is 12 residues long. Deletions cut 4 bases from V and 6 bases from J, with 9 bases between. In germline, CDR1 is SGHDN, CDR2 FVKESK. CDR3 sequence: CASSPGTDGYTF. CDR3 sequence (DNA): TGTGCCAGCAGCCCCGGGACGGATGGCTACACCTTC.

This clonotype was observed many times. The genes are TRBV20-1 and TRBJ2-7; TRBD1 aligns across 9 bases. The J segment lost 4 bases and the V segment lost 8 bases, leaving 9 bases of the junction unmatched. This CDR3 has 13 residues. The germline CDR1 and CDR2 sequences are DFQATT and SNEGSKA (reference sequence). CDR3 protein: CSPRGDRAYEQYF. CDR3 sequence (DNA): TGCAGTCCCAGAGGGGACAGGGCTTACGAGCAGTACTTC.

This clonotype was observed many times. The chain carries TRBV5-1 and TRBJ1-3; D may be TRBD1 (5 bases). The CDR3 runs 13 residues. Germline V gives CDR1 SGHRS, CDR2 YFSETQ. Trimming stripped 7 bases from V and 0 bases from J, with 8 bases between. CDR3 nucleotide sequence: TGCGCCAGCCACGACAGCTCTGGAAACACCATATATTTT. Its protein product is CASHDSSGNTIYF.

The rearrangement links TRBV20-1 to TRBJ2-1, with TRBD2 as a possible D gene (6 bases). The CDR3 is made up of 15 amino acids. Trimming removed 0 bases from V and 5 bases from J, with 14 bases in between. Germline assignment: CDR1 DFQATT and CDR2 SNEGSKA (reference sequence). The CDR3: CSARDQGGTHNEQFF. CDR3 bases: TGCAGTGCTAGAGATCAAGGCGGGACCCACAATGAGCAGTTCTTC.

The rearrangement links TRBV7-9 to TRBJ1-6, with TRBD1 as a possible D gene (5 bases). This CDR3 region has 14 residues. Germline V gene lookup returns CDR1 SEHNR and CDR2 FQNEAQ (reference sequence). V dropped 1 base and J dropped 7 bases, with 8 bases sitting between them. Here the CDR3 reads CASSLGGSNSPLHF. The CDR3 DNA reads as TGTGCCAGCAGCTTAGGGGGGAGCAATTCACCCCTCCACTTT.

This clonotype was detected ten times or more. The chain links TRBV5-1 to TRBJ1-1, with D perhaps matching TRBD1 (6 bases). Trimming stripped 5 bases from V and 0 bases from J, with 14 bases between. The CDR3 totals 15 residues. Germline assignment: CDR1 SGHRS and CDR2 YFSETQ. The CDR3 nucleotides are TGCGCCAGCAGTCTCCAGGGGTATATGAACACTGAAGCTTTCTTT. Its translation: CASSLQGYMNTEAFF.

This chain uses TRBV16 with TRBJ1-4, with D tentatively TRBD1 (5 bases). Per germline, CDR1 KGHSY and CDR2 FQNENV. V was clipped by 2 bases and J by 8 bases, with 12 bases between them. This CDR3 spans 14 amino acids. The CDR3: CASSQDQGREKLFF. The CDR3 DNA follows: TGTGCCAGCAGCCAAGATCAGGGTCGCGAAAAACTGTTTTTT.

This clonotype has a count of ten or more. V usage is TRBV5-6 and J usage is TRBJ1-2, with D possibly matching TRBD1 (5 bases). V shed 0 bases and J shed 4 bases, with 10 bases lying between them. CDR1 SGHDT and CDR2 YYEEEE come from the germline V gene. This CDR3 contains 14 residues. CDR3 nucleotide sequence: TGTGCCAGCAGCTTGGGAGGGGCGCGCTATGGCTACACCTTC. It translates to CASSLGGARYGYTF.

This clonotype was observed a few times. This rearrangement joins TRBV5-1 to TRBJ2-7, with 9 nucleotides matching TRBD1. Looked up from germline, CDR1 is SGHRS and CDR2 is YFSETQ. The CDR3 extends over 16 amino acids. V lost 5 bases and J lost 2; bases outside the gene matches: 11. DNA of the CDR3: TGCGCCAGCAGATACGGGACAGGGCCATCGACCTACGAGCAGTACTTC. This encodes CASRYGTGPSTYEQYF.

CDR3 sequence (DNA): TGTGCCAGCAGCGCCGGGGCGGGACAGTCCTACGAGCAGTACTTC. Residues: CASSAGAGQSYEQYF. The chain joins TRBV11-2 to TRBJ2-7, with D possibly being TRBD1 (7 bases). CDR1 and CDR2 (germline): SGHAT, FQNNGV. The CDR3 totals 15 residues. Trimming stripped 5 bases from V and 1 base from J, with 15 bases between.

This clonotype was seen repeatedly, ten times or more. The chain couples TRBV6-6 to TRBJ2-7, with a weak D call TRBD2 (6 bases). This CDR3 comprises 14 residues. The germline gives CDR1 MNHNY, CDR2 SVGAGI (reference sequence). V dropped 2 bases and J dropped 5 bases, with 13 bases sitting between them. CDR3 protein: CASSYERAIDEQYF. CDR3 DNA: TGTGCCAGCAGTTACGAGCGGGCGATCGACGAGCAGTACTTC.

With regard to this clonotype: One end of the junction varies from germline; a read error may be responsible. The chain recombines TRBV7-2 with TRBJ2-7; 8 nucleotides line up with TRBD2. Per germline, CDR1 SGHTA and CDR2 FQGNSA. CDR3 length equals 15 residues. The CDR3 coding sequence is TGTGCCAGCAGCGTAGCTCCGACTAGCGCCTACGAGCAGTACTTC. Its translation: CASSVAPTSAYEQYF.

V is TRBV20-1 and J is TRBJ2-1; D is possibly TRBD2 (6 bases). The V end lost 3 bases, the J end lost 5 bases, and 17 bases lay between the germline ends. CDR1 is DFQATT, CDR2 SNEGSKA, per germline (reference sequence). The CDR3 runs 15 residues. The DNA for the CDR3 is TGCAGTGCTAGGACGACTAGTGGAAGACACAATGAGCAGTTCTTC. Translation: CSARTTSGRHNEQFF.

This clonotype was picked up many times. The rearrangement joins TRBV7-6 to TRBJ2-3; D gene ambiguous. The V and J ends lost 1 base and 2 bases respectively, with 16 bases between them. The CDR3 consists of 17 residues. CDR1 is SGHVS and CDR2 is FNYEAQ in the germline V gene. The CDR3 sequence: CASSLGQMSLLTDTQYF. CDR3 nucleotide sequence: TGTGCCAGCAGCTTAGGGCAAATGAGTCTCCTCACAGATACGCAGTATTTT.

J is TRBJ1-6 and V is TRBV7-9; 7 nucleotides match TRBD1. Germline V gives CDR1 SEHNR, CDR2 FQNEAQ (reference sequence). The length of the CDR3 is 14 residues. J gave up 10 bases and V 1 base, and 4 bases lay outside the gene matches. This CDR3 reads CASSLGQGGSPLHF. The CDR3, as DNA: TGTGCCAGCAGCTTAGGACAGGGAGGATCACCCCTCCACTTT.

Relative to its sample, this clonotype is large. The chain combines TRBV15 with TRBJ2-5; the match to TRBD2 covers 11 bases. There are 17 residues in the CDR3. Germline V gene lookup returns CDR1 LNHNV and CDR2 YYDKDF (reference sequence). The V gene end was trimmed by 5 bases and the J gene end by 1 base; junction bases not matched to a gene: 9. The chain's CDR3 is CATSPPTSGATQETQYF. The CDR3 coding sequence is TGTGCCACCAGCCCGCCGACTAGCGGGGCAACCCAAGAGACCCAGTACTTC.

The chain couples TRBV15 to TRBJ2-7; D assignment may be TRBD1 or TRBD2 (5 bases each). Germline V lookup: CDR1 LNHNV, CDR2 YYDKDF (reference sequence). The CDR3 runs to 16 residues. The germline V and J ends were trimmed by 3 bases and 2 bases, with 17 bases remaining between them. DNA for the CDR3: TGTGCCACCAGCAGCCCCCGGGACCTATGGACCTACGAGCAGTACTTC. As protein: CATSSPRDLWTYEQYF.